The clone carrying this T cell receptor beta chain was observed a few times. This CDR3 has 15 residues. Per the germline V gene, CDR1 is SEHNR and CDR2 is FQNEAQ (reference sequence). The V gene end was trimmed by 1 base and the J gene end by 12 bases; junction bases not matched to a gene: 9. This entry comes from a study of radiation and T cells in renal cell carcinoma. Assay used: immunoSEQ multiplex PCR; TCRdb lists only in-frame clones, some missing. The table shows 100,000 to 150,000 clones, with about four fifths occurring only once. Time point specified: blood 2 weeks post-SBRT. Treatment given: 15 Gy SBRT to primary tumor, nephrectomy 4 weeks later.

The specimen comprised blood, sampled from a patient whose treatment included radiotherapy and nephrectomy. The genes are TRBV7-9 and TRBJ2-1; 10 nucleotides match TRBD2. The clonotype originates from a man between 45 and 60 years old with renal cell carcinoma. The CDR3 nucleotides are TGTGCCAGCAGCTTAGGTCAAGCGGGGGGGCCACGGCAGTTCTTC. It yields the protein CASSLGQAGGPRQFF.